These 18 T cell receptor beta chains share one sample of origin, sequenced in a study of response to subunit inactivated influenza vaccine. One entry per CDR3 protein results from TCRdb running MiXCR on the RT-PCR reads. The sample consists of approximately 500,000 distinct CDR3 sequences, about an eighth of them appearing once. Material: PBMCs from blood, obtained roughly 45 days after vaccination. These receptor sequences come from a man aged 50 or older who received an inactivated influenza vaccine.

V gene TRBV18 combines with J gene TRBJ2-5; D is possibly TRBD2 (5 bases). Trimming shortened V by 4 bases and J by 0 bases, and 6 bases separated the two germline ends. The CDR3 sequence is 13 residues long. Germline lookup yields CDR1 KGHSH and CDR2 LQKENI. This CDR3 is CASSLRDQETQYF. The CDR3 DNA sequence: TGTGCCAGCTCACTGCGGGACCAAGAGACCCAGTACTTC.

The table lists this clonotype with a few counts. The chain carries TRBV7-2 and TRBJ2-2; 7 nucleotides align to TRBD2. Germline trimming cut 1 base from V and 0 bases from J; bases unmatched to any gene: 8. The CDR3 has 18 residues. Germline CDR1 reads SGHTA; CDR2 reads FQGNSA. CDR3 in amino acids: CASSLGQRGFANTGELFF. The DNA of the CDR3 is TGTGCCAGCAGCTTAGGGCAGCGGGGATTCGCGAACACCGGGGAGCTGTTTTTT.

J is TRBJ2-7 and V is TRBV18; TRBD2 might be the D (5 bases). V was trimmed by 0 bases and J by 5 bases, leaving 11 bases between them. Germline CDR1 is KGHSH and CDR2 is LQKENI. CDR3 length equals 14 residues. CDR3 region: CASSPPPGSHEQYF. The CDR3 DNA sequence: TGTGCCAGCTCACCACCGCCGGGGTCCCACGAGCAGTACTTC.

This chain connects TRBV6-1 to TRBJ1-2; D is perhaps TRBD1 (5 bases). Trimming pared 6 bases from V and 1 base from J, leaving 9 bases between. The CDR3 covers 13 residues. Germline CDR1 is MNHNS and CDR2 is SASEGT. CDR3 sequence: CASRLTVNYGYTF. The CDR3 bases are TGTGCCAGCAGACTGACAGTTAACTATGGCTACACCTTC.

This chain links TRBV5-6 with TRBJ1-1; possible D gene TRBD1, 5 bases. This CDR3 region has 15 residues. Looked up from germline, CDR1 is SGHDT and CDR2 is YYEEEE. With 3 bases removed from V and 1 base from J, the gap between germline ends came to 13 bases. CDR3 sequence: CASSSRGRGNTEAFF. In DNA form, the CDR3 reads TGTGCCAGCAGCTCTAGGGGAAGGGGGAACACTGAAGCTTTCTTT.

This clonotype has just a few counts. The CDR3 nucleotides are TGTGCCAGCAGTTTGGGACACCGTTACGAGCAGTACTTC. This gives the protein CASSLGHRYEQYF. The gene calls are TRBV12-3 or TRBV12-4 and TRBJ2-7, with TRBD1 as a possible D gene (6 bases). The length of the CDR3 is 13 residues. Trimming took off 3 bases at V and 4 bases at J, with 10 bases between the two ends.

The rearrangement uses TRBV18 and TRBJ1-5, with D maybe TRBD1 (6 bases). The V and J ends lost 5 bases and 7 bases respectively, with 12 bases between them. This CDR3 region has 13 residues. Germline CDR1 is KGHSH and CDR2 is LQKENI. Here the CDR3 DNA reads TGTGCCAGCTCAACAGGGTCGGAGCAGCCCCAGCATTTT. This encodes CASSTGSEQPQHF.

By frequency in the sample, this clonotype is medium-sized. The rearrangement links TRBV29-1 to TRBJ2-7; TRBD1 might be the D (5 bases). The V end lost 2 bases, the J end lost 6 bases, and 20 bases lay between the germline ends. This CDR3 is built from 15 residues. Germline-derived CDR1 and CDR2 are SQVTM and ANQGSEA. The CDR3 region is CSVEHPGAGQSEQYF. The CDR3 DNA sequence: TGCAGCGTTGAACACCCTGGGGCAGGGCAATCCGAGCAGTACTTC.

The rearrangement joins TRBV5-1 to TRBJ2-1; D uncertain. Germline V gene sequence: CDR1 SGHRS, CDR2 YFSETQ. This CDR3 spans 15 amino acids. Trimming took 0 bases from V and 5 from J, leaving 12 bases between them. The CDR3 DNA follows: TGCGCCAGCAGCTTGGAGGGCCGTCTCGACAATGAGCAGTTCTTC. Protein product: CASSLEGRLDNEQFF.

J is TRBJ1-2 and V is TRBV6-5; 9 bases map to TRBD1. V shed 2 bases, J shed 4 bases, and the junction held 8 bases outside the gene matches. This CDR3 is built from 16 residues. The germline V gene encodes CDR1 MNHEY and CDR2 SVGAGI. The CDR3 sequence: CASSYPTGQGIYGYTF. CDR3 DNA: TGTGCCAGCAGTTACCCAACGGGACAGGGAATCTATGGCTACACCTTC.

This clonotype was observed at least ten times. The V and J genes are TRBV20-1 and TRBJ1-3; a possible D gene is TRBD1 (6 bases). The germline gives CDR1 DFQATT, CDR2 SNEGSKA (reference sequence). The CDR3 length is 16 residues. V was pared by 3 bases and J by 0 bases, with 15 bases between. The CDR3 protein is CSAREGGSLSGNTIYF. The CDR3 DNA reads as TGCAGTGCTAGGGAGGGGGGGTCCCTCTCTGGAAACACCATATATTTT.

The gene calls are TRBV7-9 and TRBJ1-2, with D perhaps matching TRBD1 (5 bases). Germline-derived CDR1 and CDR2 are SEHNR and FQNEAQ (reference sequence). The length of the CDR3 is 13 residues. Trimming removed 3 bases from V and 3 bases from J, with 8 bases in between. The CDR3 is CASSFGGYYGYTF. The CDR3 DNA follows: TGTGCCAGCAGCTTTGGGGGTTACTATGGCTACACCTTC. Full variable domain (outside the CDR3, taken from reference TRBV7-9 and TRBJ1-2): DTGVSQNPRHKITKRGQNVTFRCDPISEHNRLYWYRQTLGQGPEFLTYFQNEAQLEKSRLLSDRFSAERPKGSFSTLEIQRTEQGDSAMYLCASSFGGYYGYTFGSGTRLTVV.

The chain joins TRBV11-2 to TRBJ1-3; TRBD1 might be the D (5 bases). Trimming left V 6 bases short and J 2 bases short, with 29 bases between. The germline CDR1 and CDR2 sequences are SGHAT and FQNNGV. The CDR3 is 20 residues long. The CDR3: CASSPWSSTGAFGTGNTIYF. CDR3 nucleotide sequence: TGTGCCAGCAGTCCGTGGTCTTCTACAGGTGCCTTTGGGACTGGAAACACCATATATTTT.

In this sample, this clonotype turned up many times. The chain recombines TRBV5-5 with TRBJ2-5; D might be TRBD1 (6 bases). The CDR3 length is 14 residues. Germline V CDR1 and CDR2: SGHKS, YYEKEE (reference sequence). The V gene lost 5 bases and the J gene lost 2 bases, with 13 bases spanning the gap. DNA of the CDR3: TGTGCCAGCAGTCTTAAGGGGGTTCAAGAGACCCAGTACTTC. It encodes CASSLKGVQETQYF.

The rearrangement uses TRBV18 and TRBJ2-1; D is possibly TRBD2 (5 bases). V was shortened by 2 bases and J by 3 bases, with 14 bases between the two germline ends. The CDR3 has 16 residues. Germline V gene lookup returns CDR1 KGHSH and CDR2 LQKENI. The DNA for the CDR3 is TGTGCCAGCTCACCAGGTCGGCGAGGGAACTACAATGAGCAGTTCTTC. Translating gives CASSPGRRGNYNEQFF.

This clonotype was counted a few times. The rearrangement uses TRBV5-1 and TRBJ2-5, with 12 bases lining up with TRBD2. V trimming: 2 bases; J trimming: 4 bases; junction bases outside the gene matches: 6. The germline gives CDR1 SGHRS, CDR2 YFSETQ. The CDR3 runs to 16 residues. DNA of the CDR3: TGCGCCAGCAGCTTACAACCGGGACTAGCGGGAGAGACCCAGTACTTC. This translates into CASSLQPGLAGETQYF.

The genes are TRBV11-2 and TRBJ2-7, with TRBD1 matching over 10 bases. The germline gives CDR1 SGHAT, CDR2 FQNNGV. V dropped 6 bases and J dropped 5; count of bases not matched to a gene: 4. The CDR3 is 13 residues long. The CDR3 sequence is CASRSTGGHEQYF. In DNA form, the CDR3 reads TGTGCCAGCAGATCGACAGGGGGCCACGAGCAGTACTTC.

This clonotype came up a few times. V and J are TRBV20-1 and TRBJ1-5; no clear D. CDR3 length equals 15 residues. V was trimmed by 1 base and J by 2 bases, leaving 12 bases between them. From germline, CDR1 is DFQATT and CDR2 SNEGSKA (reference sequence). The CDR3 bases are TGCAGTGCTAGAGGTCCGCATCATGGCAATCAGCCCCAGCATTTT. Translated: CSARGPHHGNQPQHF.